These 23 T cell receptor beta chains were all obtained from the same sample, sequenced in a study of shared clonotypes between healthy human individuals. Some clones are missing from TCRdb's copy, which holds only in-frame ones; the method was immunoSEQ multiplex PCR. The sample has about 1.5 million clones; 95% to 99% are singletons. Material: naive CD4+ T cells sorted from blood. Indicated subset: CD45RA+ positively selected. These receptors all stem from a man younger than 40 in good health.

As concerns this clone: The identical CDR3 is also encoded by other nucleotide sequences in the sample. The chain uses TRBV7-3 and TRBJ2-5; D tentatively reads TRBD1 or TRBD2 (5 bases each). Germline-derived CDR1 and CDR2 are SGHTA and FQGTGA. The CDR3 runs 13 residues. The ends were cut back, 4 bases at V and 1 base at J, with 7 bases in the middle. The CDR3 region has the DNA TGTGCCAGCAGCTCGGGACCCCAAGAGACCCAGTACTTC. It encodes CASSSGPQETQYF.

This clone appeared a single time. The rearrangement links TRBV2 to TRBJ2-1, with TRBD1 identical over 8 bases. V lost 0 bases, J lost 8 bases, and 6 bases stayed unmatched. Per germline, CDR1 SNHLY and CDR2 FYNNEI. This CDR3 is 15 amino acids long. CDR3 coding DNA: TGTGCCAGCAGTGAAGCATCCCAGGGGGCCTATGAGCAGTTCTTC. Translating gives CASSEASQGAYEQFF.

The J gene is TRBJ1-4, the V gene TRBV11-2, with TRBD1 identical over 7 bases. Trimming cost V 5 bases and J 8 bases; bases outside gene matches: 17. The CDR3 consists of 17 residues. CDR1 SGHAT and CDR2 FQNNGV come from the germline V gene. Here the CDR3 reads CASSPVRGGGVEEKLFF. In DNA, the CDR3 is TGTGCCAGCAGCCCCGTCCGGGGAGGGGGCGTTGAGGAAAAACTGTTTTTT. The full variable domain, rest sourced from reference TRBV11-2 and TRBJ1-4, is EAGVAQSPRYKIIEKRQSVAFWCNPISGHATLYWYQQILGQGPKLLIQFQNNGVVDDSQLPKDRFSAERLKGVDSTLKIQPAKLEDSAVYLCASSPVRGGGVEEKLFFGSGTQLSVL.

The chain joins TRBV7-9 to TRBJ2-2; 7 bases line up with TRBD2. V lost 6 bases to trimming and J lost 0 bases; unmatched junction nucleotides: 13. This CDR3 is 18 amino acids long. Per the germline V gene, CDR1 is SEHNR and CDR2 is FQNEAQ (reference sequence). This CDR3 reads CASSSPGGGSANTGELFF. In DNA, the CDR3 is TGTGCCAGCAGTTCGCCGGGAGGTGGCTCCGCGAACACCGGGGAGCTGTTTTTT.

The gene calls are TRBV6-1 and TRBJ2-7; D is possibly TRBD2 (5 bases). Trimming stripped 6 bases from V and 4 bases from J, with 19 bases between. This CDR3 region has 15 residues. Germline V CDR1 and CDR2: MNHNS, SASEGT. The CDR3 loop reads CASRSSWEHLYEQYF. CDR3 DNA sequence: TGTGCCAGCAGGTCCTCCTGGGAGCACCTTTACGAGCAGTACTTC.

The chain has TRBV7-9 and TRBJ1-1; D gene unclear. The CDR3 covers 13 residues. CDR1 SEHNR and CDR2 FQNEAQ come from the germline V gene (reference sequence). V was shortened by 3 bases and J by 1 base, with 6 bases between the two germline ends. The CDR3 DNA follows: TGTGCCAGCAGCTTCTCCAAGAACACTGAAGCTTTCTTT. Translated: CASSFSKNTEAFF.

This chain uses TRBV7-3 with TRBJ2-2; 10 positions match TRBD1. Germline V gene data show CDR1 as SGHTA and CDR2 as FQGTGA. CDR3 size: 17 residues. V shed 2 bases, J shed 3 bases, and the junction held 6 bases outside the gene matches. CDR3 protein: CASSLASTGGDTGELFF. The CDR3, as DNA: TGTGCCAGCAGCTTAGCCTCGACAGGGGGCGACACCGGGGAGCTGTTTTTT.

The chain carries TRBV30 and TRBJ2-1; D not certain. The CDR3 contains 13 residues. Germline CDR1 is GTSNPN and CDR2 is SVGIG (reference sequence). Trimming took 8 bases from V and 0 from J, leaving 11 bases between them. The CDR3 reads CALSRVSYNEQFF. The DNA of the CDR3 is TGTGCCCTTTCTAGGGTCTCCTACAATGAGCAGTTCTTC.

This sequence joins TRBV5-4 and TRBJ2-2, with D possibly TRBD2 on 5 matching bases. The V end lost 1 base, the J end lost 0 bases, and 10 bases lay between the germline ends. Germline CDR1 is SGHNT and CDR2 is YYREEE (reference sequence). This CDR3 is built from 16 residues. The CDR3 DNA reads TGTGCCAGCAGCTTGAAGCGGAGCTCGAACACCGGGGAGCTGTTTTTT. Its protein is CASSLKRSSNTGELFF.

Written as DNA, the CDR3 is TGTGCCAGCAGTTTATCCGGCCGACGTTGGGGCAATGGCTACACCTTC. It codes for CASSLSGRRWGNGYTF. The chain carries TRBV27 and TRBJ1-2; D is possibly TRBD1 (5 bases). Trimming shortened V by 0 bases and J by 6 bases, and 17 bases separated the two germline ends. CDR1 MNHEY and CDR2 SMNVEV come from the germline V gene (reference sequence). This CDR3 contains 16 residues.

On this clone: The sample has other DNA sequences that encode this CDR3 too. The CDR3: CASSPLGRSTDTQYF. In nucleotides, the CDR3 is TGTGCCAGCTCACCACTGGGCCGTAGCACAGATACGCAGTATTTT. This chain uses TRBV18 with TRBJ2-3; D not resolved. This CDR3 has 15 amino acids. Germline V gene data show CDR1 as KGHSH and CDR2 as LQKENI. Trimming took off 1 base at V and 0 bases at J, with 8 bases between the two ends.

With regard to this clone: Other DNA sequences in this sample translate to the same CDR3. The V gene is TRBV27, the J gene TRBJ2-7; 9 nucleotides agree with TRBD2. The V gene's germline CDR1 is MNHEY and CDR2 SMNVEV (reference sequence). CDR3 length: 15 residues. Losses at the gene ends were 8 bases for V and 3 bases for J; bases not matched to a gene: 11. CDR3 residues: CASSSPSGGFYEQYF. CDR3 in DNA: TGTGCCAGCTCATCCCCAAGCGGGGGGTTCTACGAGCAGTACTTC.

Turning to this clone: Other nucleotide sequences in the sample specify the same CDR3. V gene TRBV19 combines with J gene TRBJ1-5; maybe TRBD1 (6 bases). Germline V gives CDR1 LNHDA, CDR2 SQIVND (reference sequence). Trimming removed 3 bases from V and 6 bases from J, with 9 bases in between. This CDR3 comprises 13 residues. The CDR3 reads CASSIGGAQPQHF. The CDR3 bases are TGTGCCAGTAGTATCGGGGGGGCTCAGCCCCAGCATTTT.

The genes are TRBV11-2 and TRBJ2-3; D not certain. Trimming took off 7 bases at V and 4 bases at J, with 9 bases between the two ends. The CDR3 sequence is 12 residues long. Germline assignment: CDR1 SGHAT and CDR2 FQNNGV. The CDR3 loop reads CASTPGSDTQYF. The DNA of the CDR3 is TGTGCCAGCACCCCCGGGTCAGATACGCAGTATTTT.

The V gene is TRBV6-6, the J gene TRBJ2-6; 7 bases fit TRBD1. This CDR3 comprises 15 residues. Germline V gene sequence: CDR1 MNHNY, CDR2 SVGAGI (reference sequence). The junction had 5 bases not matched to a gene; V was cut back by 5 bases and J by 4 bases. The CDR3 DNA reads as TGTGCCAGCAGTACGACAGGGCAAGGGGCCAACGTCCTGACTTTC. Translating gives CASSTTGQGANVLTF.

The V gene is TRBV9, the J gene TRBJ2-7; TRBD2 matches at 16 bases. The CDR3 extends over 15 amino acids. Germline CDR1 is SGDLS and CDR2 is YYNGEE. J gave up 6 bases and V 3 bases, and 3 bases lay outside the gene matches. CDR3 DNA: TGTGCCAGCAGCGCCGGGACTAGCGGGAGGGGCGAGCAGTACTTC. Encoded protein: CASSAGTSGRGEQYF.

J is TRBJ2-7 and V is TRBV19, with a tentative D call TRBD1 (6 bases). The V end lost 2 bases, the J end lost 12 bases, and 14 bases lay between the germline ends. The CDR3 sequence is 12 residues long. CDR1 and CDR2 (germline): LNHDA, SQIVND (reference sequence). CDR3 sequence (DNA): TGTGCCAGTAGTATAATATCCGGGACATTGTACTTC. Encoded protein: CASSIISGTLYF.

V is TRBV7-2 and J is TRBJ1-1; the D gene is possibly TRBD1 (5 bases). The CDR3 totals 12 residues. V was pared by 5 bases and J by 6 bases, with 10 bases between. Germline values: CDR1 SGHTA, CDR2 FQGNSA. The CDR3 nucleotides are TGTGCCAGCAGCCCGAGGGGTTCTGAAGCTTTCTTT. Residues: CASSPRGSEAFF.

CDR3 DNA: TGTGCCAGCAGCCGACCTCATGACAGGGTGGCGAACACCGGGGAGCTGTTTTTT. As protein: CASSRPHDRVANTGELFF. The J gene is TRBJ2-2, the V gene TRBV5-6; 7 nucleotides line up with TRBD1. Germline V gene sequence: CDR1 SGHDT, CDR2 YYEEEE. This CDR3 contains 18 residues. Germline trimming cut 4 bases from V and 0 bases from J; bases unmatched to any gene: 12.

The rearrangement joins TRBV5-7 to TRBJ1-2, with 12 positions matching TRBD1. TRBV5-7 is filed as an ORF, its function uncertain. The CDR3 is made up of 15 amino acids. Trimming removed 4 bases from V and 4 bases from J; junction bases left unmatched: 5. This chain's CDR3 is CASSRDRGRTYGYTF. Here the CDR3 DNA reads TGTGCCAGCAGCAGGGACAGGGGGCGGACCTATGGCTACACCTTC.

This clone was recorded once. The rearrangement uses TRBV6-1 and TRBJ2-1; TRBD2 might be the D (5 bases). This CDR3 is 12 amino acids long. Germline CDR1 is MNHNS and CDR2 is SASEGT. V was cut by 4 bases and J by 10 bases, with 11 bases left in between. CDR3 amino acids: CASSGPRLEQFF. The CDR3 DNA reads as TGTGCCAGCAGTGGGCCTAGACTAGAGCAGTTCTTC.

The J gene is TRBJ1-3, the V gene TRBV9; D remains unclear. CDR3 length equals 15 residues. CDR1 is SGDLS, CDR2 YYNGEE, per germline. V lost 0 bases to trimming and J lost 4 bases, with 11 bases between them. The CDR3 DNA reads TGTGCCAGCAGCGTAGAGGCCCTTGCGGGAAACACCATATATTTT. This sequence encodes CASSVEALAGNTIYF. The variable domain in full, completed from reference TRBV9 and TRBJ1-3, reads DSGVTQTPKHLITATGQRVTLRCSPRSGDLSVYWYQQSLDQGLQFLIQYYNGEERAKGNILERFSAQQFPDLHSELNLSSLELGDSALYFCASSVEALAGNTIYFGEGSWLTVV.

The CDR3: CASSVPGQRNTIYF. The CDR3 DNA reads as TGTGCCAGCAGCGTGCCGGGACAGCGAAACACCATATATTTT. V gene TRBV5-6 combines with J gene TRBJ1-3; 7 bases match TRBD1. The CDR3 covers 14 residues. The germline V gene encodes CDR1 SGHDT and CDR2 YYEEEE. J gave up 5 bases and V 4 bases, and 6 bases lay outside the gene matches.